A single sample is the source of the 28 T cell receptor beta chains below, sequenced in a study of radiotherapy plus CTLA-4 blockade in lung cancer. Assay: immunoSEQ multiplex PCR; the TCRdb copy retains only in-frame clones and omits some. The table records about 81,000 clones, about two thirds of them present only once. The sequencing here drew on peripheral blood, taken from a patient treated with radiotherapy plus ipilimumab. These receptors were obtained from a human donor with non-small cell lung cancer that progressed on radiotherapy plus ipilimumab.

Written as DNA, the CDR3 is TGTGCCTGGAGCCGGAACACTGAAGCTTTCTTT. Translating it yields CAWSRNTEAFF. The rearrangement uses TRBV30 and TRBJ1-1; D ambiguous. V lost 3 bases and J lost 1, with 3 bases in between. Per the germline V gene, CDR1 is GTSNPN and CDR2 is SVGIG (reference sequence). The CDR3 length is 11 residues.

This clone has a handful of counts. The V and J genes are TRBV27 and TRBJ2-1; 14 positions agree with TRBD2. The trim removed 5 bases at V and 2 bases at J, leaving 14 bases unmatched. From germline, CDR1 is MNHEY and CDR2 SMNVEV (reference sequence). The CDR3 is 20 residues long. The CDR3 region has the DNA TGTGCCAGCAGTCTTTATCCCGAGACTAGCGGGAGGGTCACCTACAATGAGCAGTTCTTC. Its protein product is CASSLYPETSGRVTYNEQFF.

This chain uses TRBV9 with TRBJ1-1; D possibly corresponds to TRBD1 (5 bases). The CDR3 runs 15 residues. The V gene lost 3 bases and the J gene lost 10 bases, with 22 bases spanning the gap. The germline CDR1 and CDR2 sequences are SGDLS and YYNGEE. The CDR3 loop is CASSGSTGTRYRAFF. The CDR3 DNA reads as TGTGCCAGCAGCGGTTCAACCGGGACCCGTTATCGAGCTTTCTTT. Variable domain in full (rest from reference TRBV9 and TRBJ1-1): DSGVTQTPKHLITATGQRVTLRCSPRSGDLSVYWYQQSLDQGLQFLIQYYNGEERAKGNILERFSAQQFPDLHSELNLSSLELGDSALYFCASSGSTGTRYRAFFGQGTRLTVV.

This chain uses TRBV6-5 with TRBJ1-5; D gene unclear. V lost 5 bases and J 0 bases, leaving 8 bases between the germline ends. The CDR3 has 14 amino acids. Germline V gene sequence: CDR1 MNHEY, CDR2 SVGAGI. In DNA, the CDR3 is TGTGCCAGCAGTGAACAGCATAGCAATCAGCCCCAGCATTTT. The encoded protein is CASSEQHSNQPQHF.

The chain uses TRBV2 and TRBJ2-7, with D possibly matching TRBD1 (5 bases). The germline gives CDR1 SNHLY, CDR2 FYNNEI. The length of the CDR3 is 13 residues. Trimming stripped 6 bases from V and 3 bases from J, with 12 bases between. The CDR3 coding sequence is TGTGCCAGCAGCGCTAATAGGGGCTACGAGCAGTACTTC. This encodes CASSANRGYEQYF. The entire variable domain, with the rest obtained from reference TRBV2 and TRBJ2-7, is as follows: EPEVTQTPSHQVTQMGQEVILRCVPISNHLYFYWYRQILGQKVEFLVSFYNNEISEKSEIFDDQFSVERPDGSNFTLKIRSTKLEDSAMYFCASSANRGYEQYFGPGTRLTVT.

The gene calls are TRBV9 and TRBJ2-1; 9 bases are shared with TRBD2. CDR1 is SGDLS, CDR2 YYNGEE, per germline. The V segment lost 0 bases and the J segment 4 bases; nucleotides outside the gene matches: 5. The CDR3 covers 16 residues. CDR3 DNA sequence: TGTGCCAGCAGCGTAGTCGGCGGGAGGGGGTACAATGAGCAGTTCTTC. Its protein product is CASSVVGGRGYNEQFF.

This chain links TRBV28 with TRBJ1-5, with a weak D call TRBD1 (5 bases). This CDR3 contains 14 residues. The V gene's germline CDR1 is MDHEN and CDR2 SYDVKM. V shed 4 bases and J shed 11 bases, with 18 bases lying between them. CDR3 amino acids: CASSYLQGNGAQHF. CDR3 DNA: TGTGCCAGCAGTTATTTGCAGGGTAATGGGGCCCAGCATTTT. Looking up the rest from reference TRBV28 and TRBJ1-5 gives the full variable domain: DVKVTQSSRYLVKRTGEKVFLECVQDMDHENMFWYRQDPGLGLRLIYFSYDVKMKEKGDIPEGYSVSREKKERFSLILESASTNQTSMYLCASSYLQGNGAQHFGDGTRLSIL.

The CDR3 loop is CATRGEMNTEAFF. The CDR3 coding sequence is TGTGCCACCAGGGGAGAGATGAACACTGAAGCTTTCTTT. The rearrangement joins TRBV6-6 to TRBJ1-1, with a weak D call TRBD1 (6 bases). This CDR3 is built from 13 residues. Germline V CDR1 and CDR2: MNHNY, SVGAGI (reference sequence). Trimming took off 10 bases at V and 0 bases at J, with 12 bases between the two ends.

The chain is built from TRBV9 and TRBJ2-6, with a possible D match to TRBD1 (6 bases). The CDR3 length is 15 residues. Between the trimmed V and J ends, which lost 7 bases and 2 bases, there was a span of 13 bases. Germline V CDR1 and CDR2: SGDLS, YYNGEE. The CDR3 is CASQRDKPGANVLTF. The CDR3, as DNA: TGTGCCAGCCAAAGGGACAAGCCTGGGGCCAACGTCCTGACTTTC.

This clone was counted between two and nine times. The chain couples TRBV27 to TRBJ1-5, with D tentatively TRBD1 (6 bases). The V gene lost 5 bases and the J gene lost 1 base, with 9 bases spanning the gap. The CDR3 runs 14 residues. CDR1 is MNHEY, CDR2 SMNVEV, per germline (reference sequence). CDR3: CASSPGVSNQPQHF. DNA of the CDR3: TGTGCCAGCAGTCCAGGGGTAAGCAATCAGCCCCAGCATTTT.

The chain has TRBV2 and TRBJ2-1; 9 bases map to TRBD1. CDR1 is SNHLY and CDR2 is FYNNEI in the germline V gene. Germline trimming cut 6 bases from V and 7 bases from J; bases unmatched to any gene: 7. This CDR3 region has 14 residues. The CDR3 sequence: CASRTGGAGNEQFF. The CDR3 DNA is TGTGCCAGCAGAACAGGGGGCGCGGGGAATGAGCAGTTCTTC. Together with reference TRBV2 and TRBJ2-1, the CDR3 gives the full variable domain: EPEVTQTPSHQVTQMGQEVILRCVPISNHLYFYWYRQILGQKVEFLVSFYNNEISEKSEIFDDQFSVERPDGSNFTLKIRSTKLEDSAMYFCASRTGGAGNEQFFGPGTRLTVL.

There are a few counts of this clone. DNA for the CDR3: TGTGCCAGCAGTTTATGGGAGAACAGCAAAGGAAAACTGTTTTTT. Its protein is CASSLWENSKGKLFF. The chain has TRBV28 and TRBJ1-4; D gene ambiguous. This CDR3 has 15 amino acids. V was cut by 0 bases and J by 10 bases, with 15 bases left in between. Germline CDR1 reads MDHEN; CDR2 reads SYDVKM.

The chain couples TRBV11-2 to TRBJ2-1; 7 bases agree with TRBD2. From germline, CDR1 is SGHAT and CDR2 FQNNGV. Germline trimming cut 1 base from V and 6 bases from J; bases unmatched to any gene: 3. The CDR3 covers 14 residues. CDR3 nucleotides: TGTGCCAGCAGCTTAGGGGCGGGGGTCAATGAGCAGTTCTTC. Its protein is CASSLGAGVNEQFF.

V usage is TRBV2 and J usage is TRBJ1-1; D unresolved. Germline V gene sequence: CDR1 SNHLY, CDR2 FYNNEI. This CDR3 region has 15 residues. V dropped 5 bases and J dropped 5 bases, with 18 bases sitting between them. The CDR3 reads CASSTRSGRSTEAFF. In DNA form, the CDR3 reads TGTGCCAGCAGTACCCGAAGCGGCCGGAGTACTGAAGCTTTCTTT. Complete variable domain (other parts from reference TRBV2 and TRBJ1-1): EPEVTQTPSHQVTQMGQEVILRCVPISNHLYFYWYRQILGQKVEFLVSFYNNEISEKSEIFDDQFSVERPDGSNFTLKIRSTKLEDSAMYFCASSTRSGRSTEAFFGQGTRLTVV.

The rearrangement uses TRBV11-2 and TRBJ1-1; the D gene is possibly TRBD1 (6 bases). The CDR3 runs to 16 residues. V was trimmed by 1 base and J by 3 bases, leaving 15 bases between them. Germline CDR1 SGHAT, CDR2 FQNNGV. The CDR3 spells CASSLARGQGHTEAFF. DNA for the CDR3: TGTGCCAGCAGCTTAGCTCGGGGCCAGGGGCACACTGAAGCTTTCTTT.

Comments on this clone: This sample includes further DNA sequences coding for the same CDR3. The J gene is TRBJ2-3, the V gene TRBV13; possible D gene TRBD2, 6 bases. The CDR3 sequence is 13 residues long. Germline values: CDR1 PRHDT, CDR2 FYEKMQ (reference sequence). V lost 5 bases, J lost 6 bases, and 12 bases lay in between. The CDR3 loop reads CASSGSGGDTQYF. CDR3 in DNA: TGTGCCAGCAGCGGAAGTGGGGGGGATACGCAGTATTTT.

The J gene is TRBJ2-7, the V gene TRBV5-4; the match to TRBD1 covers 10 bases. The V gene end was trimmed by 3 bases and the J gene end by 1 base; junction bases not matched to a gene: 7. Germline assignment: CDR1 SGHNT and CDR2 YYREEE (reference sequence). The CDR3 is made up of 16 amino acids. The CDR3: CASSSRQGAVSYEQYF. The CDR3 coding sequence is TGTGCCAGCAGCTCTAGACAGGGGGCCGTATCCTACGAGCAGTACTTC.

The chain joins TRBV5-1 to TRBJ2-1, with 11 positions matching TRBD2. The CDR3 covers 15 residues. J gave up 3 bases and V 6 bases, and 5 bases lay outside the gene matches. From germline, CDR1 is SGHRS and CDR2 YFSETQ. The CDR3 is CASMIAGGVYNEQFF. The DNA for the CDR3 is TGCGCCAGCATGATAGCGGGAGGGGTCTACAATGAGCAGTTCTTC.

This clone came up once. The rearrangement joins TRBV11-2 to TRBJ1-1; no clear D. Germline V gene data show CDR1 as SGHAT and CDR2 as FQNNGV. The CDR3 contains 13 residues. The ends were cut back, 1 base at V and 6 bases at J, with 9 bases in the middle. CDR3 sequence: CASSLVLFAEAFF. In DNA form, the CDR3 reads TGTGCCAGCAGCTTAGTCTTATTCGCTGAAGCTTTCTTT.

This rearrangement joins TRBV28 to TRBJ2-7, with TRBD2 identical over 8 bases. There are 16 residues in the CDR3. Losses at the gene ends were 2 bases for V and 5 bases for J; bases not matched to a gene: 11. CDR1 is MDHEN and CDR2 is SYDVKM in the germline V gene. The CDR3 DNA reads as TGTGCCAGCAGTTTACCCCTGAGCGGGAGTGGGGACGAGCAGTACTTC. Translation gives CASSLPLSGSGDEQYF. Looking up the rest from reference TRBV28 and TRBJ2-7 gives the full variable domain: DVKVTQSSRYLVKRTGEKVFLECVQDMDHENMFWYRQDPGLGLRLIYFSYDVKMKEKGDIPEGYSVSREKKERFSLILESASTNQTSMYLCASSLPLSGSGDEQYFGPGTRLTVT.

This chain joins TRBV7-9 and TRBJ2-1; D not certain. This CDR3 is 15 amino acids long. The V gene lost 5 bases and the J gene lost 0 bases, with 11 bases spanning the gap. Germline V lookup: CDR1 SEHNR, CDR2 FQNEAQ (reference sequence). The CDR3 coding sequence is TGTGCCAGCAGCGCGAGAAGGGACTCCTACAATGAGCAGTTCTTC. It encodes CASSARRDSYNEQFF.

As for this clone: One junction end disagrees with the germline gene, perhaps due to a read error. The chain couples TRBV5-1 to TRBJ2-7; 9 bases align to TRBD1. This CDR3 is built from 15 residues. CDR1 and CDR2 (germline): SGHRS, YFSETQ. The CDR3 loop is CARSLGGTGHYEQYF. DNA for the CDR3: TGCGCCCGCAGCTTGGGGGGGACAGGGCATTACGAGCAGTACTTC.

V gene TRBV6-5 combines with J gene TRBJ1-2, with D unresolved. CDR1 and CDR2 from the germline V gene are MNHEY and SVGAGI. V was trimmed by 2 bases and J by 5 bases, leaving 9 bases between them. The CDR3 is 13 residues long. CDR3 nucleotide sequence: TGTGCCAGCAGTTACGGAGGGAATTATGGCTACACCTTC. Amino acids: CASSYGGNYGYTF.

The genes are TRBV27 and TRBJ2-5; D is perhaps TRBD2 (5 bases). V was pared by 3 bases and J by 2 bases, with 10 bases between. The germline gives CDR1 MNHEY, CDR2 SMNVEV (reference sequence). This CDR3 contains 14 residues. CDR3 sequence reads: CASSFYGSQETQYF. In nucleotides, the CDR3 is TGTGCCAGCAGTTTCTATGGGAGTCAAGAGACCCAGTACTTC.

This clone has a handful of counts. This sequence joins TRBV28 and TRBJ2-3, with D possibly being TRBD2 (7 bases). This CDR3 contains 15 residues. Germline V gene sequence: CDR1 MDHEN, CDR2 SYDVKM. Deletions cut 6 bases from V and 1 base from J, with 14 bases between. CDR3 sequence reads: CASSHTGRGTDTQYF. The DNA of the CDR3 is TGTGCCAGCAGCCACACAGGGAGGGGCACAGATACGCAGTATTTT.

About this clone: An end of the junction differs from the germline gene, which may be a read error. This chain uses TRBV30 with TRBJ1-3, with a weak D call TRBD1 (6 bases). Germline loops: CDR1 GTSNPN, CDR2 SVGIG (reference sequence). The CDR3 contains 15 residues. DNA for the CDR3: TGTGCCTGGAGCGGAGACAGGAGCTCTAGAAACACCATATATTTT. It codes for CAWSGDRSSRNTIYF.

This clone occurred once. In nucleotides, the CDR3 is TGCGCCAGCGGAGGTAGCTTCGGCGGTGAGCAGTTCTTC. It translates to CASGGSFGGEQFF. The J gene is TRBJ2-1, the V gene TRBV5-1; TRBD2 might be the D (5 bases). The V end lost 7 bases, the J end lost 9 bases, and 17 bases lay between the germline ends. Germline V lookup: CDR1 SGHRS, CDR2 YFSETQ. The CDR3 loop spans 13 amino acids.

The chain couples TRBV7-9 to TRBJ1-6; TRBD1 might be the D (6 bases). V lost 5 bases and J lost 7, with 9 bases in between. Germline V gives CDR1 SEHNR, CDR2 FQNEAQ (reference sequence). This CDR3 region has 13 residues. CDR3 nucleotides: TGTGCCAGCAGCGATACAGGGAATTCACCCCTCCACTTT. Translation: CASSDTGNSPLHF.